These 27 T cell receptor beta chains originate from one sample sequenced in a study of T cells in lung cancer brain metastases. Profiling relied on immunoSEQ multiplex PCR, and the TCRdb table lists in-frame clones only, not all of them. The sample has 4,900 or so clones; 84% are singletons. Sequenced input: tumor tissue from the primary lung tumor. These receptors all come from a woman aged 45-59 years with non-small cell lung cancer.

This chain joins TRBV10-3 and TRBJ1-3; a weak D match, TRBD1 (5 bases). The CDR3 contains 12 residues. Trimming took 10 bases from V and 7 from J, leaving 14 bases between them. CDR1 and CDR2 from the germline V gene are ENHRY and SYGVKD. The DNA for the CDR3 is TGTGCCACCGGCGTGGGGGTTAACACCATATATTTT. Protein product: CATGVGVNTIYF.

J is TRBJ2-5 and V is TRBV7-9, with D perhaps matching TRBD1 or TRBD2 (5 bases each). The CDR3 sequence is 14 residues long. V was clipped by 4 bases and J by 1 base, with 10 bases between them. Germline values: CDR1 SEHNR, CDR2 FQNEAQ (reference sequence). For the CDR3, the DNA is TGTGCCAGCAGCTGGCCCGGGACCCAAGAGACCCAGTACTTC. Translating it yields CASSWPGTQETQYF.

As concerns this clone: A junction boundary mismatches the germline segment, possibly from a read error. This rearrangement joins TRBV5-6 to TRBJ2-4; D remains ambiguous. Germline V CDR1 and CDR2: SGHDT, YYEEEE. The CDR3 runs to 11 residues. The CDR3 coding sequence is TGTGCCAGCAGCTTTAAGAGCATTCAGTACTTT. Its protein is CASSFKSIQYF.

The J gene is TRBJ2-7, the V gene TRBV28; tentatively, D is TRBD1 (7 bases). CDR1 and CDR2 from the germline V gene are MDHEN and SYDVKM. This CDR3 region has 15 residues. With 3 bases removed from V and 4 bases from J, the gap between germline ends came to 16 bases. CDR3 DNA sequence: TGTGCCAGCAGTTTTCGACAGGGCGGAGGGTACGAGCAGTACTTC. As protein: CASSFRQGGGYEQYF.

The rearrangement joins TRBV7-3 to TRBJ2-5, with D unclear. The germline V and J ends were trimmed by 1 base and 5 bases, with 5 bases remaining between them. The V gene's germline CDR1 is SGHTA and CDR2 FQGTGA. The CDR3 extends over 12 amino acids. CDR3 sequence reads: CASSLNQETQYF. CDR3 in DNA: TGTGCCAGCAGCTTAAATCAGGAGACCCAGTACTTC.

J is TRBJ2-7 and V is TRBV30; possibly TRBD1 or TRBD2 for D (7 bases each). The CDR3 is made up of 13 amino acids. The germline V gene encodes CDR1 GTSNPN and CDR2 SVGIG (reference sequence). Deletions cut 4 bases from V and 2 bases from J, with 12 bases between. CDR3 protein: CAWMQGGPYEQYF. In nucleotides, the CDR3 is TGTGCCTGGATGCAGGGGGGGCCCTACGAGCAGTACTTC. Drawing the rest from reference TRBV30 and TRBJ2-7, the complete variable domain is SQTIHQWPATLVQPVGSPLSLECTVEGTSNPNLYWYRQAAGRGLQLLFYSVGIGQISSEVPQNLSASRPQDRQFILSSKKLLLSDSGFYLCAWMQGGPYEQYFGPGTRLTVT.

CDR3: CASSPGTVAFF. The CDR3, as DNA: TGTGCCAGCAGCCCCGGGACAGTGGCTTTCTTT. The V and J genes are TRBV7-6 and TRBJ1-1, with 7 nucleotides matching TRBD1. V was pared by 5 bases and J by 11 bases, with 5 bases of the junction left unmatched. Per the germline V gene, CDR1 is SGHVS and CDR2 is FNYEAQ. The CDR3 sequence is 11 residues long.

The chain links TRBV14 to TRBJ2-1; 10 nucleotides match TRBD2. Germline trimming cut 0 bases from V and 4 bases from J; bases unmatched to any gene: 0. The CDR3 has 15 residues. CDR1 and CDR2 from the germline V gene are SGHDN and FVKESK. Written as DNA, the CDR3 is TGTGCCAGCAGCCAAGAAGCGGGAGGGTACAATGAGCAGTTCTTC. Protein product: CASSQEAGGYNEQFF.

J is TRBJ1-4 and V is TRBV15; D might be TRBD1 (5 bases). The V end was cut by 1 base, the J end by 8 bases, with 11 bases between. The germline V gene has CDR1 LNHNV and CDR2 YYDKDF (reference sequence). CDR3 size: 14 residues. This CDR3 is CATSRAGEGEKLFF. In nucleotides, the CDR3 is TGTGCCACCAGCAGAGCGGGGGAAGGGGAAAAACTGTTTTTT. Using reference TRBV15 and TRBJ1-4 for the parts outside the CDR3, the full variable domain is DAMVIQNPRYQVTQFGKPVTLSCSQTLNHNVMYWYQQKSSQAPKLLFHYYDKDFNNEADTPDNFQSRRPNTSFCFLDIRSPGLGDTAMYLCATSRAGEGEKLFFGSGTQLSVL.

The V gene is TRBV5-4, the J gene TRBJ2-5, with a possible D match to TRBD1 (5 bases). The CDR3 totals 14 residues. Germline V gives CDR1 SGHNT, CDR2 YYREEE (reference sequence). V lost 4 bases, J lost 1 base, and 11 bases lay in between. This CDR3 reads CASSRTGIQETQYF. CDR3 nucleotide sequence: TGTGCCAGCAGCCGTACAGGAATCCAAGAGACCCAGTACTTC. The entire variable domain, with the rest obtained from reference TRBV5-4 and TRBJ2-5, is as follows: ETGVTQSPTHLIKTRGQQVTLRCSSQSGHNTVSWYQQALGQGPQFIFQYYREEENGRGNFPPRFSGLQFPNYSSELNVNALELDDSALYLCASSRTGIQETQYFGPGTRLLVL.

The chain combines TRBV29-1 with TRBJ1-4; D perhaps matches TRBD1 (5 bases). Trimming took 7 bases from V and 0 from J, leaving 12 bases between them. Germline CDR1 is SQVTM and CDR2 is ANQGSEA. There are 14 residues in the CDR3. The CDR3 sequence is CSARTPATNEKLFF. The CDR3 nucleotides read TGCAGCGCTAGGACACCGGCAACTAATGAAAAACTGTTTTTT.

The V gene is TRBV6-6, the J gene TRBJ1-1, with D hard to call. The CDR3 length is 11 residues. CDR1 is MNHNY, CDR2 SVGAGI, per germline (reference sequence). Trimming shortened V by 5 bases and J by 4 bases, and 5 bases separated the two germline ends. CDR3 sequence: CASSRSTEAFF. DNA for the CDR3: TGTGCCAGCAGTAGATCCACTGAAGCTTTCTTT.

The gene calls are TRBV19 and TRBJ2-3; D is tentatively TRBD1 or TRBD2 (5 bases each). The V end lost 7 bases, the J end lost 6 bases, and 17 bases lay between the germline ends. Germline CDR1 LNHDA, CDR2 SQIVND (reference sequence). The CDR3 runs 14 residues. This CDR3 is CASMGDGGADTQYF. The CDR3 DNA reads TGTGCCAGTATGGGGGACGGAGGAGCTGATACGCAGTATTTT. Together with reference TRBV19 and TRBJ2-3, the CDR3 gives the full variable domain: DGGITQSPKYLFRKEGQNVTLSCEQNLNHDAMYWYRQDPGQGLRLIYYSQIVNDFQKGDIAEGYSVSREKKESFPLTVTSAQKNPTAFYLCASMGDGGADTQYFGPGTRLTVL.

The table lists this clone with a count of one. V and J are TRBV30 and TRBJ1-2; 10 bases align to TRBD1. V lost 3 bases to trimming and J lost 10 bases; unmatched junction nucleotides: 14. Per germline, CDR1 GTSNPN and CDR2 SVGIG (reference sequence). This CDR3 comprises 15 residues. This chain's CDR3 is CAWRGQGQAGRDYTF. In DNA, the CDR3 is TGTGCCTGGAGGGGACAGGGGCAAGCGGGGCGAGACTACACCTTC.

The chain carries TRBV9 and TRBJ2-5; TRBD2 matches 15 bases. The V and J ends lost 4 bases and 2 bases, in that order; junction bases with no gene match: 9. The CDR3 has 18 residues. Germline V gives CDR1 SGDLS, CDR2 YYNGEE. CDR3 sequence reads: CASSPGLAGGPRQETQYF. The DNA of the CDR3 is TGTGCCAGCAGCCCAGGACTAGCGGGGGGGCCACGACAAGAGACCCAGTACTTC.

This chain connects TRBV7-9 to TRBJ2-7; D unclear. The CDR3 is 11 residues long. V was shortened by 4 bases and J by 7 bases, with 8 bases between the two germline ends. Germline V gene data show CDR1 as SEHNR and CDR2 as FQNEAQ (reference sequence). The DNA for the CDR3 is TGTGCCAGCAGCTCCTATGGGGAGCAGTACTTC. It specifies CASSSYGEQYF. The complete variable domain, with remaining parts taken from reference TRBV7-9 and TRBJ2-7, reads DTGVSQNPRHKITKRGQNVTFRCDPISEHNRLYWYRQTLGQGPEFLTYFQNEAQLEKSRLLSDRFSAERPKGSFSTLEIQRTEQGDSAMYLCASSSYGEQYFGPGTRLTVT.

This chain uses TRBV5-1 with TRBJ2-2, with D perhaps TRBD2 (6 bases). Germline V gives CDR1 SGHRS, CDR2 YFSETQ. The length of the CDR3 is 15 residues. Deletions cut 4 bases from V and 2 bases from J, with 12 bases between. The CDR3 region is CASSETTSNTGELFF. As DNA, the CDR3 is TGCGCCAGCAGCGAGACGACTAGTAACACCGGGGAGCTGTTTTTT.

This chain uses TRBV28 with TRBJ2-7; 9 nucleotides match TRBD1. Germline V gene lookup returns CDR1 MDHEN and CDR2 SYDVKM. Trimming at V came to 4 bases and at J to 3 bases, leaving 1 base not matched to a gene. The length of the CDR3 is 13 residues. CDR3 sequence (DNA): TGTGCCAGCAGTTCGACAGGGGGCTACGAGCAGTACTTC. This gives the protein CASSSTGGYEQYF.

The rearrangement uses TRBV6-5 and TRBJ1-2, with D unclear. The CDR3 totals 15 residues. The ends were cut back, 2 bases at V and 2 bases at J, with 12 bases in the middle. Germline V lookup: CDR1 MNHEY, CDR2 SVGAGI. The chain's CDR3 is CASSYGTGRNYGYTF. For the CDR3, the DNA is TGTGCCAGCAGTTACGGAACGGGCAGAAACTATGGCTACACCTTC.

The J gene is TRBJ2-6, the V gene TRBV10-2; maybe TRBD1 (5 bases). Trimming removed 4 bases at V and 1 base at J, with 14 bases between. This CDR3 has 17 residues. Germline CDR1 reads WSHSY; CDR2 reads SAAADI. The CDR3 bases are TGCGCCAGCAGTGGAGACAGTCTGACATCTGGGGCCAACGTCCTGACTTTC. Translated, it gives CASSGDSLTSGANVLTF.

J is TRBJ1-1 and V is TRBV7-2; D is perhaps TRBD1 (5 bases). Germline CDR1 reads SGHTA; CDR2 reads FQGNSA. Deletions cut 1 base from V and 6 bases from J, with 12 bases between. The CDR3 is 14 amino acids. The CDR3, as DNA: TGTGCCAGCAGCTTAGGGGGCGGCTTCTCTGAAGCTTTCTTT. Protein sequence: CASSLGGGFSEAFF.

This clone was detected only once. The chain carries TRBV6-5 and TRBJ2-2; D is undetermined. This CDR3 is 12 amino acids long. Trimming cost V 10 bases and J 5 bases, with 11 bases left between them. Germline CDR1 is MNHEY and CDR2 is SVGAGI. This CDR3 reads CATPENTGELFF. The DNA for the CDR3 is TGTGCCACCCCTGAGAATACCGGGGAGCTGTTTTTT.

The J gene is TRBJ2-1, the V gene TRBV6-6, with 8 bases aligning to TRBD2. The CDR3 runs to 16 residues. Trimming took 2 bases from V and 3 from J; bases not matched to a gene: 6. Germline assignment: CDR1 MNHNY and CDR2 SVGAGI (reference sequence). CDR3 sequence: CASSYHSGVFYNEQFF. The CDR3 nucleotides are TGTGCCAGCAGTTACCATAGCGGGGTCTTCTACAATGAGCAGTTCTTC.

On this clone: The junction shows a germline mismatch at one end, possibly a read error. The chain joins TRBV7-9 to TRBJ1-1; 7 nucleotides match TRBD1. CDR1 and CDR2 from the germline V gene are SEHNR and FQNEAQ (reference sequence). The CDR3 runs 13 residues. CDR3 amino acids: CASQGESNAEAFF. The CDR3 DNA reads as TGTGCCAGCCAGGGGGAATCGAACGCTGAAGCTTTCTTT. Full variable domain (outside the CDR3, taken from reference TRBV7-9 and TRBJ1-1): DTGVSQNPRHKITKRGQNVTFRCDPISEHNRLYWYRQTLGQGPEFLTYFQNEAQLEKSRLLSDRFSAERPKGSFSTLEIQRTEQGDSAMYLCASQGESNAEAFFGQGTRLTVV.

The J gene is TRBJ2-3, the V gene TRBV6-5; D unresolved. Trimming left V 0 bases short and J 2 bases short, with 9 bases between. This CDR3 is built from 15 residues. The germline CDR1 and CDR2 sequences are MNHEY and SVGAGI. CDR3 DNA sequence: TGTGCCAGCAGTTACTCAGGCATCCCCACAGATACGCAGTATTTT. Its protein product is CASSYSGIPTDTQYF.

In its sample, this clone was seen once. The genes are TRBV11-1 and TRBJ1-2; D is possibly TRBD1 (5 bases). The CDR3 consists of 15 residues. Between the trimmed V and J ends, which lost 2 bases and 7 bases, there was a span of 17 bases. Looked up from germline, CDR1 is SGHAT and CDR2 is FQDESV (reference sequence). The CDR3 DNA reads TGTGCCAGCAGCTTAATCAAAGCAGGGAACGGTGGCTACACCTTC. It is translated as CASSLIKAGNGGYTF.

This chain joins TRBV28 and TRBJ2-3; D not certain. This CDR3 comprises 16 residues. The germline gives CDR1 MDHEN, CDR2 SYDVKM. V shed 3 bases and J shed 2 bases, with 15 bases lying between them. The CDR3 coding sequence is TGTGCCAGCAGTTTTGGGGTGGGCAGTTACACAGATACGCAGTATTTT. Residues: CASSFGVGSYTDTQYF.